The present TCR beta chain was sequenced within a study of T-cell reconstitution after alpha-beta-depleted transplantation in children. Preparation of the TCRbeta library used unique molecular identifiers. Each CDR3 protein gets one entry after TCRdb re-called the PCR reads with MiXCR. The sample records about 610,000 distinct CDR3 sequences, 25% to 30% being singletons. About this clonotype: Antigen specificity is unknown.

The CDR3 is 11 residues long. Overall study results and limits: Diversity of TCRbeta at day 60 was high in some patients, arising from surviving recipient T cells and thymic progenitors. Several hundred graft clones that had expanded were reportedly the source of alpha-beta T cells about two months after transplant. One year post-transplant, T-cell counts and diversity were largely derived from T cells produced anew.

Sequencing used PBMCs, obtained before TCRalphabeta/CD19-depleted stem cell transplant. The V call is TRBV21-1, the J call TRBJ1-4. TRBV21-1 is annotated as a pseudogene. The origin of this receptor is a boy younger than two with Wiskott-Aldrich syndrome, due to receive a stem cell transplant. The CDR3 region has the DNA TGTGCCGGCCTGATCAATGAAAAACTGTTTTTT. Amino acids: CAGLINEKLFF.